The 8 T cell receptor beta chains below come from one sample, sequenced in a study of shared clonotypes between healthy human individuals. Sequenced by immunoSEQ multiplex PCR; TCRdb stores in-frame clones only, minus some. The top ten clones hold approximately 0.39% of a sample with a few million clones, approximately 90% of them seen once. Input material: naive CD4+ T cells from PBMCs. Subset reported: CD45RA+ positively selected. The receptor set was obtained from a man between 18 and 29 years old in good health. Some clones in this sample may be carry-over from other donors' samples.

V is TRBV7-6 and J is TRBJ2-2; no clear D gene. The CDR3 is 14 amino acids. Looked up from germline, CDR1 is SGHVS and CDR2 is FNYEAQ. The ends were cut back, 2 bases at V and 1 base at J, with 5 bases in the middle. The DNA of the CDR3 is TGTGCCAGCAGCTTATATCGGAACACCGGGGAGCTGTTTTTT. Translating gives CASSLYRNTGELFF.

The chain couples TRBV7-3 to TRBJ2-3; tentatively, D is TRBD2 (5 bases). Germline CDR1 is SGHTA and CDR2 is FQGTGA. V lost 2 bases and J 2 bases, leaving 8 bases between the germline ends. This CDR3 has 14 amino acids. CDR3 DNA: TGTGCCAGCAGCTTAGAGCGGTCCACAGATACGCAGTATTTT. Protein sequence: CASSLERSTDTQYF. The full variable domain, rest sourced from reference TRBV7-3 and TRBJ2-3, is GAGVSQTPSNKVTEKGKYVELRCDPISGHTALYWYRQSLGQGPEFLIYFQGTGAADDSGLPNDRFFAVRPEGSVSTLKIQRTERGDSAVYLCASSLERSTDTQYFGPGTRLTVL.

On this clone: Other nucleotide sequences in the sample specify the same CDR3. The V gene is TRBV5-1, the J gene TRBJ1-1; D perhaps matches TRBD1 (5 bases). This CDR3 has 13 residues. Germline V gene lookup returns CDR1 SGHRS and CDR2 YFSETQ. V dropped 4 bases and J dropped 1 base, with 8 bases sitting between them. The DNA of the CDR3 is TGCGCCAGCAGCAGGGACGGGAACACTGAAGCTTTCTTT. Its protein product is CASSRDGNTEAFF.

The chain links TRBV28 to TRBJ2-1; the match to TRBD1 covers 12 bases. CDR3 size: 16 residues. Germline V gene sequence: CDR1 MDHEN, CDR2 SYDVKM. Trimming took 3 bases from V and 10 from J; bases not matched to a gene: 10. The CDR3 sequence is CASSFQGQGAQFEQFF. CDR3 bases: TGTGCCAGCAGTTTCCAGGGACAGGGGGCGCAGTTCGAGCAGTTCTTC.

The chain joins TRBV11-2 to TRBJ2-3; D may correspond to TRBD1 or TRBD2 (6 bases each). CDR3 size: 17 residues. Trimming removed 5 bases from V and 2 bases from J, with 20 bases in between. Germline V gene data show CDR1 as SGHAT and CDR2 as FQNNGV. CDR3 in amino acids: CASSLGGGRAFTDTQYF. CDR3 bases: TGTGCCAGCAGCCTAGGAGGGGGGCGGGCCTTCACAGATACGCAGTATTTT.

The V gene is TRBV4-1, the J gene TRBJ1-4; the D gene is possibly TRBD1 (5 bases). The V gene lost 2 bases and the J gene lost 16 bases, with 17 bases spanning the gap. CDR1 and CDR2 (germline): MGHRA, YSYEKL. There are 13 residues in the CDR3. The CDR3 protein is CASSQLITGLRFF. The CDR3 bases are TGCGCCAGCAGCCAACTTATAACGGGACTGAGGTTTTTT.

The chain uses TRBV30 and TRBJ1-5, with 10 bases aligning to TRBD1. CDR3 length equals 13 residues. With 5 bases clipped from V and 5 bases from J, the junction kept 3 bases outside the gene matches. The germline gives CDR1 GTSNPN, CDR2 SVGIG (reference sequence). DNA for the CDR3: TGTGCCTGGGGGACAGGGGTTGATCAGCCCCAGCATTTT. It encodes CAWGTGVDQPQHF.

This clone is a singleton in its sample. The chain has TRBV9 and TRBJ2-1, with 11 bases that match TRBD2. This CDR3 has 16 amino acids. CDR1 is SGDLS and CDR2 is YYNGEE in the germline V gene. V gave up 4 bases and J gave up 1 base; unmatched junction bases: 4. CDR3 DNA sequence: TGTGCCAGCAGCACTAGCGGGAGAATGTCCTACAATGAGCAGTTCTTC. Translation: CASSTSGRMSYNEQFF.